This entry is about one T cell receptor beta chain. What it binds is not known. This specimen comes from a study of shared clonotypes between healthy human individuals. Trimming took 2 bases from V and 2 from J, leaving 13 bases between them. The CDR3 runs 15 residues. In germline, CDR1 is LNHNV, CDR2 YYDKDF (reference sequence). Findings and limits, study-wide: With few donors, the genetic and exposure-history diversity represented was limited. Memory subsets generally showed lower estimated richness than naive subsets.

Libraries were prepared by immunoSEQ multiplex PCR; TCRdb keeps only in-frame clonotypes and omits some of them. The top ten hold under 0.065% of the sample, which has 400,000 to 600,000 clones, more than 95% seen once. Sequenced material: naive CD4+ T cells sorted from blood. Subset reported: CD45RA+ positively selected. The receptor was derived from a woman in her 30s in good health. The chain links TRBV15 to TRBJ2-7, with D tentatively TRBD1 or TRBD2 (6 bases each). In DNA, the CDR3 is TGTGCCACCAGCAGACCTGGGGGGCCTACCTACGAGCAGTACTTC. Translation gives CATSRPGGPTYEQYF.